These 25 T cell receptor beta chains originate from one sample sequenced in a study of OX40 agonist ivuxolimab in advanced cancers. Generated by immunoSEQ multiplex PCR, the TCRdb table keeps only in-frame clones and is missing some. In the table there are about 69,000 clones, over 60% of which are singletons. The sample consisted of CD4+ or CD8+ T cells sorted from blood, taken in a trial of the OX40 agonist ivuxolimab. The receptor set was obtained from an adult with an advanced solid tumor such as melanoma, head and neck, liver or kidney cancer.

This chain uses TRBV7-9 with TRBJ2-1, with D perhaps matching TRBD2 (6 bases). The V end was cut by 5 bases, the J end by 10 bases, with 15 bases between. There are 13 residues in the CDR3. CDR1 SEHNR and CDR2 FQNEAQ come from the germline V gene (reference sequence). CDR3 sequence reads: CASSDLRDSEQFF. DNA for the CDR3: TGTGCCAGCAGCGACCTCCGGGACTCCGAGCAGTTCTTC.

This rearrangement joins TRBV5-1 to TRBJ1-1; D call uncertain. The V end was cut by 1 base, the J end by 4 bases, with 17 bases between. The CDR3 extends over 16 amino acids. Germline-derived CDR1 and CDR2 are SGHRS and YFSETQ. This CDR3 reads CASSLQLGFVGTEAFF. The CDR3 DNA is TGCGCCAGCAGCTTGCAACTAGGGTTCGTAGGCACTGAAGCTTTCTTT.

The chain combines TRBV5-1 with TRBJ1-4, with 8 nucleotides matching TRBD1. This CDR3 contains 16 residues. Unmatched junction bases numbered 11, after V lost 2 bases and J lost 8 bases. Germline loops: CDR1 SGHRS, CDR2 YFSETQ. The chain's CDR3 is CASSLGTGVLGEKLFF. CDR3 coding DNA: TGCGCCAGCAGCTTAGGGACAGGAGTATTGGGCGAAAAACTGTTTTTT.

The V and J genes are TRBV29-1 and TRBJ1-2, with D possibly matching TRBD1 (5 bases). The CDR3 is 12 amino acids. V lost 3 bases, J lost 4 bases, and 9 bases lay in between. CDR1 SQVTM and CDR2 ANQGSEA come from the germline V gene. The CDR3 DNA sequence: TGCAGCGTTGATAGGGGTACCTATGGCTACACCTTC. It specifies CSVDRGTYGYTF. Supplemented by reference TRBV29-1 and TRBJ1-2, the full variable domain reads SAVISQKPSRDICQRGTSLTIQCQVDSQVTMMFWYRQQPGQSLTLIATANQGSEATYESGFVIDKFPISRPNLTFSTLTVSNMSPEDSSIYLCSVDRGTYGYTFGSGTRLTVV.

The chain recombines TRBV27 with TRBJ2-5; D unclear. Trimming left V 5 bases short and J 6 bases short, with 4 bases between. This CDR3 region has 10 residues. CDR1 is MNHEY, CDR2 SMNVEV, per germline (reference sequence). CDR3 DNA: TGTGCCAGCAGTATTAAGACCCAGTACTTC. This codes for CASSIKTQYF.

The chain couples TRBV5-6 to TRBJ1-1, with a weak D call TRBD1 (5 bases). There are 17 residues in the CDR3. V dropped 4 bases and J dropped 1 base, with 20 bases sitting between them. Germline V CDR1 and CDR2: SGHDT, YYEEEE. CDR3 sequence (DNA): TGTGCCAGCAGCCCTTCTTTGGGCAGGGCTTCGAACACTGAAGCTTTCTTT. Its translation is CASSPSLGRASNTEAFF.

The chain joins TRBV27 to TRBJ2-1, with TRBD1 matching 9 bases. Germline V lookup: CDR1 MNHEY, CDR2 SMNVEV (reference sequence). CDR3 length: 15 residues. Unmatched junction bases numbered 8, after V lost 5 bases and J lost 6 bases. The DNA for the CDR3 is TGTGCCAGCAGTGGACAGGGGAGGAGAGGCAATGAGCAGTTCTTC. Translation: CASSGQGRRGNEQFF.

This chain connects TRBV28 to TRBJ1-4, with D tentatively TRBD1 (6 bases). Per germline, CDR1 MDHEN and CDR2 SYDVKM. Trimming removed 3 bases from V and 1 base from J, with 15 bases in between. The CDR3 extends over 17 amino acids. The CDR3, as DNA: TGTGCCAGCAGTTTCCTCAGGGGAGTTAGAACTAATGAAAAACTGTTTTTT. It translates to CASSFLRGVRTNEKLFF.

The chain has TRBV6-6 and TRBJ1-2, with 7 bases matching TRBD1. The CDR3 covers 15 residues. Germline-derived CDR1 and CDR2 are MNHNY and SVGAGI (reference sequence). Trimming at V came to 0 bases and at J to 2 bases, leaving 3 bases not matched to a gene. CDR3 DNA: TGTGCCAGCAGTTACTCGGCAGGGGGAAACTATGGCTACACCTTC. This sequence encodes CASSYSAGGNYGYTF.

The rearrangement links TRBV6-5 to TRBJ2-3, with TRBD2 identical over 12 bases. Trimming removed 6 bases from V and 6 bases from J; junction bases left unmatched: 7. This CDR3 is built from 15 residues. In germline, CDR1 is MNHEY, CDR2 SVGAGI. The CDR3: CASSETSGRSDTQYF. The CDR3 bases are TGTGCCAGCAGCGAAACTAGCGGGAGGAGTGATACGCAGTATTTT.

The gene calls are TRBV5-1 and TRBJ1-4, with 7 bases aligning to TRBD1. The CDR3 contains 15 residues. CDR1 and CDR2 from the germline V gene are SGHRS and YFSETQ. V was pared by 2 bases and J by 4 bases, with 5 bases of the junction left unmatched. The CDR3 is CASSFSGQLNEKLFF. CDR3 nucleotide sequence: TGCGCCAGCAGCTTTTCGGGACAGCTTAATGAAAAACTGTTTTTT. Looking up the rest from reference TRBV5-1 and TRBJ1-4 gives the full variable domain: KAGVTQTPRYLIKTRGQQVTLSCSPISGHRSVSWYQQTPGQGLQFLFEYFSETQRNKGNFPGRFSGRQFSNSRSEMNVSTLELGDSALYLCASSFSGQLNEKLFFGSGTQLSVL.

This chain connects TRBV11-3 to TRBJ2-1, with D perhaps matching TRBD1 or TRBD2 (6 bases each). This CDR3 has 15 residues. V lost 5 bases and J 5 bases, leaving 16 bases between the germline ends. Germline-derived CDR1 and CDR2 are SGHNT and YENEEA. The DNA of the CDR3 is TGTGCCAGCAGCCCAGAGGGGGGTTCCCACAATGAGCAGTTCTTC. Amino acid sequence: CASSPEGGSHNEQFF.

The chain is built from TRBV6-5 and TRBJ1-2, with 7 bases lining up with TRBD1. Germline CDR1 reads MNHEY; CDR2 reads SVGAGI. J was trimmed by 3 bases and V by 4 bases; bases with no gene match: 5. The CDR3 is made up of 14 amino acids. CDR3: CASSLKGGYYGYTF. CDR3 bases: TGTGCCAGCAGTTTGAAAGGGGGCTACTATGGCTACACCTTC.

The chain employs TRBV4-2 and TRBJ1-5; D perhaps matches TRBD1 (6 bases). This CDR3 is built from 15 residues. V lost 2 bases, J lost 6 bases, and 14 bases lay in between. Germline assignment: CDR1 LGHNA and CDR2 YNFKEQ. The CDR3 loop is CASSQQNGGLQPQHF. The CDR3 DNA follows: TGTGCCAGCAGCCAACAGAACGGGGGGCTTCAGCCCCAGCATTTT.

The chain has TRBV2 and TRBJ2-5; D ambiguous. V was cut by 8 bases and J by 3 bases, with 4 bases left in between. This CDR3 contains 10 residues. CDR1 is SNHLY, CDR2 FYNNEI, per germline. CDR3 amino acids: CASGEETQYF. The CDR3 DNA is TGTGCCAGCGGAGAAGAGACCCAGTACTTC.

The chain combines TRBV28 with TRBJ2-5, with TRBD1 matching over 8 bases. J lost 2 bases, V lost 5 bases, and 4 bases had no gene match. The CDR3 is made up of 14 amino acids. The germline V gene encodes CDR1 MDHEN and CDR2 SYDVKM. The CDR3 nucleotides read TGTGCCAGCAGTGAAACAGGGGGTCAAGAGACCCAGTACTTC. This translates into CASSETGGQETQYF.

CDR3 region: CASSQANRGLNTEAFF. The DNA for the CDR3 is TGTGCCAGCAGCCAAGCGAACAGGGGATTGAACACTGAAGCTTTCTTT. This rearrangement joins TRBV4-2 to TRBJ1-1; TRBD1 agrees at 7 bases. Unmatched junction bases numbered 5, after V lost 1 base and J lost 0 bases. The CDR3 loop spans 16 amino acids. Germline-derived CDR1 and CDR2 are LGHNA and YNFKEQ.

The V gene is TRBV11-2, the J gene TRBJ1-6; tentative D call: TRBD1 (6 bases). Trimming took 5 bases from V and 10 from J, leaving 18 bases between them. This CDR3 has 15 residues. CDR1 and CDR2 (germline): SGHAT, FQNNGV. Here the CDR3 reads CASSEGQQYISPLHF. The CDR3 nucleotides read TGTGCCAGCAGCGAAGGACAGCAGTATATATCACCCCTCCACTTT.

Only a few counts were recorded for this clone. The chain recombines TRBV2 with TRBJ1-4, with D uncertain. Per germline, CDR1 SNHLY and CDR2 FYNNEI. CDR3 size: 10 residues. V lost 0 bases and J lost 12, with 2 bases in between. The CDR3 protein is CASSEAELFF. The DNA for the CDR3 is TGTGCCAGCAGTGAAGCGGAACTGTTTTTT. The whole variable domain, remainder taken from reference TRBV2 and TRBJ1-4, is EPEVTQTPSHQVTQMGQEVILRCVPISNHLYFYWYRQILGQKVEFLVSFYNNEISEKSEIFDDQFSVERPDGSNFTLKIRSTKLEDSAMYFCASSEAELFFGSGTQLSVL.

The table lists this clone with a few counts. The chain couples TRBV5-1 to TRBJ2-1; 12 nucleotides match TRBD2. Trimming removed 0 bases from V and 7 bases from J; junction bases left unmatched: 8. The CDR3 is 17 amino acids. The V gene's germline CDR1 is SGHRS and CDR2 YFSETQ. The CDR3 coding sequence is TGCGCCAGCAGCTTGGAGTTTTCACTAGCGGGGGGTAATGAGCAGTTCTTC. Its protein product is CASSLEFSLAGGNEQFF.

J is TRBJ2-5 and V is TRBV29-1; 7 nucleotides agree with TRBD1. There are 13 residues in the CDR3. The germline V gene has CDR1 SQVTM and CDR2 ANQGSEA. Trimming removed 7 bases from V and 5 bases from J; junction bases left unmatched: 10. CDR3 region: CSGGQVQGETQYF. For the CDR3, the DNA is TGCAGCGGTGGACAGGTCCAGGGGGAGACCCAGTACTTC.

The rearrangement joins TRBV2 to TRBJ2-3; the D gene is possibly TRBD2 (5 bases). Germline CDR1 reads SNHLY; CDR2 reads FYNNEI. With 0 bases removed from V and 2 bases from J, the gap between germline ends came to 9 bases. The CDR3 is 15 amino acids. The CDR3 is CASSEAGRDTDTQYF. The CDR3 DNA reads TGTGCCAGCAGTGAAGCAGGTCGGGACACAGATACGCAGTATTTT.

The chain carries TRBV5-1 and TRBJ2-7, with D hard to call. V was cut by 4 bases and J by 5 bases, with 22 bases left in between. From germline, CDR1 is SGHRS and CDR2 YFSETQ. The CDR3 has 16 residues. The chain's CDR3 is CASSAFQSSRSHEQYF. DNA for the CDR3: TGCGCCAGCAGCGCTTTCCAGTCCTCTCGCAGCCACGAGCAGTACTTC.

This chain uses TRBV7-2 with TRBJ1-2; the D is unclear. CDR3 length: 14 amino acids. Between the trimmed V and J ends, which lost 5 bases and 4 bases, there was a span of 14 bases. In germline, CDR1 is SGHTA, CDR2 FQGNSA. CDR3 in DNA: TGTGCCAGCAGCCCCGAAGAGGGCCCCTATGGCTACACCTTC. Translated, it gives CASSPEEGPYGYTF.

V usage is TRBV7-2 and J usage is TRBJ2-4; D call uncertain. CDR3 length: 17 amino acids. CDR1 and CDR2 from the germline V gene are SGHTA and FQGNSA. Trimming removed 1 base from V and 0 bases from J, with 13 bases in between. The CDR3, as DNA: TGTGCCAGCAGCTTAGTTATCTATGGTCGAGCCAAAAACATTCAGTACTTC. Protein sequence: CASSLVIYGRAKNIQYF. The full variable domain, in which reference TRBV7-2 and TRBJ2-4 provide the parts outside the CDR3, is GAGVSQSPSNKVTEKGKDVELRCDPISGHTALYWYRQSLGQGLEFLIYFQGNSAPDKSGLPSDRFSAERTGGSVSTLTIQRTQQEDSAVYLCASSLVIYGRAKNIQYFGAGTRLSVL.